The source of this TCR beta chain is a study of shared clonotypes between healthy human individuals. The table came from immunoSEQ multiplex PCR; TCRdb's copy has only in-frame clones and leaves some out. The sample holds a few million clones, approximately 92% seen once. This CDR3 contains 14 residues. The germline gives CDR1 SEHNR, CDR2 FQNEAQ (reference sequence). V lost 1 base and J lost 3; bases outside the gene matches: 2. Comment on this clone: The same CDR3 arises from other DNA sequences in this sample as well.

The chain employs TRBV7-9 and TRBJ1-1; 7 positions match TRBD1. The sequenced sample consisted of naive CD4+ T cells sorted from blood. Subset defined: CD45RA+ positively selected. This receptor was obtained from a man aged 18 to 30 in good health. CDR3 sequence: CASSLDRGDTEAFF. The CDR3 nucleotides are TGTGCCAGCAGCTTAGACAGGGGAGACACTGAAGCTTTCTTT.